Shown below are 10 T cell receptor beta chains from a single sample sequenced in a study of blood T cell repertoires in COVID-19. Repertoires were generated with immunoSEQ multiplex PCR, while TCRdb's copy carries only in-frame clones and drops some. The repertoire consists of 23,000 or so clones, with about 84% occurring once and the leading ten covering around 30%. Sequences were obtained from peripheral blood. All receptors derive from a human donor with active COVID-19. The donor label of this sample is uncertain.

The chain recombines TRBV19 with TRBJ1-4, with D hard to call. The CDR3 runs 13 residues. V was trimmed by 5 bases and J by 3 bases, leaving 7 bases between them. CDR1 is LNHDA and CDR2 is SQIVND in the germline V gene (reference sequence). CDR3 sequence (DNA): TGTGCCAGTAGTCAAGGAGCTAATGAAAAACTGTTTTTT. Amino acid sequence: CASSQGANEKLFF.

The count of this clone is one. The chain is built from TRBV5-4 and TRBJ2-5; 8 positions match TRBD1. V lost 4 bases and J lost 3; bases outside the gene matches: 14. Looked up from germline, CDR1 is SGHNT and CDR2 is YYREEE (reference sequence). The CDR3 extends over 17 amino acids. The CDR3 DNA reads as TGTGCCAGCAGCACAGCACGGACAGGGTCGGGGGAAGAGACCCAGTACTTC. This sequence encodes CASSTARTGSGEETQYF.

The V call is TRBV6-4, the J call TRBJ1-4; D is uncertain. This CDR3 has 14 residues. Germline V gives CDR1 MRHNA, CDR2 SNTAGT. Trimming removed 5 bases at V and 0 bases at J, with 7 bases between. The CDR3 sequence is CASSLYATNEKLFF. Written as DNA, the CDR3 is TGTGCCAGCAGTCTTTATGCAACTAATGAAAAACTGTTTTTT.

This chain connects TRBV4-1 to TRBJ2-5; TRBD2 agrees at 10 bases. The CDR3 consists of 13 residues. After removal of 4 bases from V and 4 bases from J, the junction contained 0 bases not matched to a gene. Germline-derived CDR1 and CDR2 are MGHRA and YSYEKL. The CDR3 DNA reads as TGCGCCAGCAGCCGACTAGCGGGAGAGACCCAGTACTTC. Its protein product is CASSRLAGETQYF.

The chain is built from TRBV27 and TRBJ2-3; 13 nucleotides line up with TRBD2. Trimming removed 6 bases from V and 4 bases from J; junction bases left unmatched: 10. Per germline, CDR1 MNHEY and CDR2 SMNVEV (reference sequence). The CDR3 consists of 17 residues. CDR3 protein: CASSPRTSGRAPDTQYF. The CDR3 DNA is TGTGCCAGCAGCCCCCGAACTAGCGGGAGGGCTCCAGATACGCAGTATTTT.

This clone appeared once. The same CDR3 can be traced to other DNA sequences in this sample. The rearrangement links TRBV7-3 to TRBJ2-1, with 8 bases lining up with TRBD2. Losses at the gene ends were 2 bases for V and 2 bases for J; bases not matched to a gene: 2. Germline V CDR1 and CDR2: SGHTA, FQGTGA. This CDR3 contains 15 residues. The CDR3 region has the DNA TGTGCCAGCAGCTTAGAAGCGGGGGCCTACAATGAGCAGTTCTTC. Translating it yields CASSLEAGAYNEQFF.

This rearrangement joins TRBV7-3 to TRBJ1-6; a weak D match, TRBD1 (6 bases). The CDR3 covers 14 residues. Between the trimmed V and J ends, which lost 1 base and 7 bases, there was a span of 8 bases. From germline, CDR1 is SGHTA and CDR2 FQGTGA. CDR3 sequence reads: CASSLNRANSPLHF. The CDR3 nucleotides are TGTGCCAGCAGCTTAAACAGGGCCAATTCACCCCTCCACTTT.

The chain recombines TRBV5-1 with TRBJ2-3; D gene unclear. Trimming removed 5 bases from V and 0 bases from J, with 19 bases in between. CDR3 length: 17 amino acids. The germline V gene encodes CDR1 SGHRS and CDR2 YFSETQ. DNA of the CDR3: TGCGCCAGCAGTAGTTACGGTCCCTCTCCCAGCACAGATACGCAGTATTTT. It specifies CASSSYGPSPSTDTQYF.

The chain employs TRBV6-2 or TRBV6-3 and TRBJ2-3; D is possibly TRBD2 (6 bases). V lost 5 bases and J 1 base, leaving 13 bases between the germline ends. This CDR3 has 15 amino acids. Germline values: CDR1 MNHEY, CDR2 SVGEGT. The CDR3 region has the DNA TGTGCCAGCAGTCGACCGGGAGAAGGCACAGATACGCAGTATTTT. Translated: CASSRPGEGTDTQYF.

This clone was seen just once. The genes are TRBV25-1 and TRBJ2-7; a possible D gene is TRBD2 (6 bases). The ends were cut back, 3 bases at V and 2 bases at J, with 17 bases in the middle. CDR3 size: 16 residues. Germline loops: CDR1 MGHDK, CDR2 SYGVNS. The CDR3, as DNA: TGTGCCAGCAGTGACCCGGGGGAGCCTTCCCCCTACGAGCAGTACTTC. This encodes CASSDPGEPSPYEQYF.